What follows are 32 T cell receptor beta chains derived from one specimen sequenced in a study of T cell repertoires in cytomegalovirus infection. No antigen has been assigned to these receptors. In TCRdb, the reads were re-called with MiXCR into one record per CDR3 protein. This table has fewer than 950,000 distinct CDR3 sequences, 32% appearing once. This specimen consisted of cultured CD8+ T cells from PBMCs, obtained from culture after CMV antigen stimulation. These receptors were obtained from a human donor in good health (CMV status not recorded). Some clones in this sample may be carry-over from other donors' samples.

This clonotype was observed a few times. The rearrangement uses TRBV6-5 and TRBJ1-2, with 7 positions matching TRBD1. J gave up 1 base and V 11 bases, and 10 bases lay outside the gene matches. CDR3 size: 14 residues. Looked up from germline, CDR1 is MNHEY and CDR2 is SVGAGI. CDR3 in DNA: TGTGCCTGCGGGATAGGACAGGATAACTATGGCTACACCTTC. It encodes CACGIGQDNYGYTF.

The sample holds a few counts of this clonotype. CDR3 DNA sequence: TGTGCCAGTAGTCTTCTGGGGACAGGGCACGAGCAGTACTTC. It specifies CASSLLGTGHEQYF. V is TRBV19 and J is TRBJ2-7, with TRBD1 identical over 9 bases. Losses at the gene ends were 5 bases for V and 5 bases for J; bases not matched to a gene: 7. CDR3 size: 14 residues. Germline V gene lookup returns CDR1 LNHDA and CDR2 SQIVND (reference sequence).

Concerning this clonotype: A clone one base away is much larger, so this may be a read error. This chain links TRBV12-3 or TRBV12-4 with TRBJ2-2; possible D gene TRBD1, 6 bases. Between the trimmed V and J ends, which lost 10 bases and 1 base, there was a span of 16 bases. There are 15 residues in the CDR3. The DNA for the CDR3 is TGTGCCACCCAGGACAGCGCCGTGAACACCGGGGAGCTGTTTTTT. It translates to CATQDSAVNTGELFF.

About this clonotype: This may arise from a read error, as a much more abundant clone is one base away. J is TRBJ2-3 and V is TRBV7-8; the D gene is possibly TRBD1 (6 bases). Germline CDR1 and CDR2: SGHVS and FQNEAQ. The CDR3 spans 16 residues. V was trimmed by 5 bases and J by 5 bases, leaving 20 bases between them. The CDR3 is CASSPLGVGAIDTQYF. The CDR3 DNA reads TGTGCCAGCAGCCCCCTGGGAGTGGGGGCAATAGATACGCAGTATTTT. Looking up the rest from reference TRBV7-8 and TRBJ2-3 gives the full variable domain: GAGVSQSPRYKVAKRGQDVALRCDPISGHVSLFWYQQALGQGPEFLTYFQNEAQLDKSGLPSDRFFAERPEGSVSTLKIQRTQQEDSAVYLCASSPLGVGAIDTQYFGPGTRLTVL.

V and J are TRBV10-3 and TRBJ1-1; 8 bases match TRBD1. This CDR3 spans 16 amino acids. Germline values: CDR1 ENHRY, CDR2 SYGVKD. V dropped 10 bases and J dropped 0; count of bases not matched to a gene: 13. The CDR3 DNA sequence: TGTGCCACCCTCGTGAGACAGGGGAAGATGAACACTGAAGCTTTCTTT. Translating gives CATLVRQGKMNTEAFF.

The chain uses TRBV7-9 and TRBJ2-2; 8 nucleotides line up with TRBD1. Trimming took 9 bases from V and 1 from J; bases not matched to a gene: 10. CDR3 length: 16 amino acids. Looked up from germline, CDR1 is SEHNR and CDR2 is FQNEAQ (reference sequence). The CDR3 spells CASKHKDRGNTGELFF. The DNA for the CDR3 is TGTGCCAGTAAACATAAAGACAGGGGGAACACCGGGGAGCTGTTTTTT.

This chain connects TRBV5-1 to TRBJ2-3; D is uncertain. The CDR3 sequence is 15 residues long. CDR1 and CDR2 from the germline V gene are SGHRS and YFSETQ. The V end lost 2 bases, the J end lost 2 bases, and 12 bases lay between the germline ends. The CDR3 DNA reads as TGCGCCAGCAGCTTACGGAGCTACTTCACAGATACGCAGTATTTT. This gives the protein CASSLRSYFTDTQYF.

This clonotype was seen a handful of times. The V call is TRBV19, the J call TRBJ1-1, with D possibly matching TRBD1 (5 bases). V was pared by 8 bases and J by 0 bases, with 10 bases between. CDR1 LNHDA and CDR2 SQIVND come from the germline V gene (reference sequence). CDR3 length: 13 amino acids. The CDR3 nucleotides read TGTGCCAGTGCGGGACGGCTGAACACTGAAGCTTTCTTT. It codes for CASAGRLNTEAFF.

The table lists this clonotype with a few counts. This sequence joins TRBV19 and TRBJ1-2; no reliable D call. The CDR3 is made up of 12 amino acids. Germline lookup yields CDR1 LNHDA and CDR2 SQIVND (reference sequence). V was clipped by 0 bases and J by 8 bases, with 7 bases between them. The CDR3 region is CASSIDPFGYTF. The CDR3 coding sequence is TGTGCCAGTAGTATAGACCCATTCGGCTACACCTTC.

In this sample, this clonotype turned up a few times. CDR3 coding DNA: TGTGCCAGCAGCATTAGTCGGGGCGGTGGCACTGAAGCTTTCTTT. Translation: CASSISRGGGTEAFF. V and J are TRBV7-8 and TRBJ1-1, with D possibly being TRBD1 (5 bases). Trimming stripped 5 bases from V and 4 bases from J, with 17 bases between. The CDR3 length is 15 residues. Germline V gene data show CDR1 as SGHVS and CDR2 as FQNEAQ.

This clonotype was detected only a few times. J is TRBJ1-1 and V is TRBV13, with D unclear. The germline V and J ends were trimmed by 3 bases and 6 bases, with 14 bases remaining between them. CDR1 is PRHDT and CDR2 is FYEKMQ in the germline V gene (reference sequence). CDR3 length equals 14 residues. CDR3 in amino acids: CASSFVKGRAEAFF. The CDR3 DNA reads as TGTGCCAGCAGCTTTGTGAAGGGAAGGGCTGAAGCTTTCTTT.

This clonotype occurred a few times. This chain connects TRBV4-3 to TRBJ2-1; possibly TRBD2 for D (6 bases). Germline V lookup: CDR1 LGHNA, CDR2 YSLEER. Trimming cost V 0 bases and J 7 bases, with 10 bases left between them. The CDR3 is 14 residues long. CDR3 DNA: TGCGCCAGCAGCCAAGATCGTGGGGGGAATGAGCAGTTCTTC. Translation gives CASSQDRGGNEQFF.

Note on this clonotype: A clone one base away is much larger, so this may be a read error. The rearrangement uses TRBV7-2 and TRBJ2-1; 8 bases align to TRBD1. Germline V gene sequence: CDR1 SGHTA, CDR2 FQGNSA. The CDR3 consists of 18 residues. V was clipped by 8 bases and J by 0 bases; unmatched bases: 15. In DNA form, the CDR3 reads TGTGCCAGCCTTGGGGCAGGGGGCCAATTTAGCTCCTACAATGAGCAGTTCTTC. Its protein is CASLGAGGQFSSYNEQFF.

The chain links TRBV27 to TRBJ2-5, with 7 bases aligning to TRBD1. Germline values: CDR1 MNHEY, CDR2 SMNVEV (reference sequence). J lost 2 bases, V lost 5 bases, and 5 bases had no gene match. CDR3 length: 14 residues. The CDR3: CASSAGTDQETQYF. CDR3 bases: TGTGCCAGCAGTGCAGGGACAGATCAAGAGACCCAGTACTTC.

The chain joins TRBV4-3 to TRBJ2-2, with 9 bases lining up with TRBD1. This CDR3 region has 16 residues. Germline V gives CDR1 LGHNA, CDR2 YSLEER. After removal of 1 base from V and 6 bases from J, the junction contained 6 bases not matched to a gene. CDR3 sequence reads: CASSQATGGAPGELFF. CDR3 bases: TGCGCCAGCAGCCAAGCCACAGGGGGCGCCCCCGGGGAGCTGTTTTTT.

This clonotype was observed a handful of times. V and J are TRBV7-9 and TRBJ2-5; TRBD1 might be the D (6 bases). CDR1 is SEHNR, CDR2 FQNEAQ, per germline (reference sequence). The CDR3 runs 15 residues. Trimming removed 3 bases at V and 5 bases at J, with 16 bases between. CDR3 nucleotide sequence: TGTGCCAGCAGCTTTAGTACAGGGACAAGGGAGACCCAGTACTTC. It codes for CASSFSTGTRETQYF.

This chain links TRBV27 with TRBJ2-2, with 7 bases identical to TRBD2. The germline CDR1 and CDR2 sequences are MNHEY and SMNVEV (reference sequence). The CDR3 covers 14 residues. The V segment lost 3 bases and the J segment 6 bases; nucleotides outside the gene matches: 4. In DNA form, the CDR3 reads TGTGCCAGCAGTTTCCAGGGAGGGGCCGGGGAGCTGTTTTTT. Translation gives CASSFQGGAGELFF.

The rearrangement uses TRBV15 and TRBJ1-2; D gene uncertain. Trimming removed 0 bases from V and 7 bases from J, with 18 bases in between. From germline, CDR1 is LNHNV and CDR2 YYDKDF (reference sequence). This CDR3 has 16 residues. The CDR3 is CATSRDLGSKHLGYTF. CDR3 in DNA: TGTGCCACCAGCAGAGATCTGGGGAGCAAGCATCTTGGCTACACCTTC.

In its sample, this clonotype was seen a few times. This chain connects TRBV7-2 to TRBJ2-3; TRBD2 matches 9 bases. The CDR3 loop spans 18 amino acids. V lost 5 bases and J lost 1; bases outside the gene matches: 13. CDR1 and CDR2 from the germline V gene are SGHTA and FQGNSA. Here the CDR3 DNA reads TGTGCCAGCAGCCGATTCCTAGCGGGGCTCCGGGGCACAGATACGCAGTATTTT. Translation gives CASSRFLAGLRGTDTQYF.

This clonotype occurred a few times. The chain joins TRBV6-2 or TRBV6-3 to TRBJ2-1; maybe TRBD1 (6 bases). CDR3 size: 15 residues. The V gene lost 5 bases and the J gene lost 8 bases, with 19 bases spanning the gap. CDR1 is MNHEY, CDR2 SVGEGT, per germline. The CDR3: CASSILQGFSDEQFF. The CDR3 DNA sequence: TGTGCCAGCAGTATACTACAGGGTTTCAGCGATGAGCAGTTCTTC.

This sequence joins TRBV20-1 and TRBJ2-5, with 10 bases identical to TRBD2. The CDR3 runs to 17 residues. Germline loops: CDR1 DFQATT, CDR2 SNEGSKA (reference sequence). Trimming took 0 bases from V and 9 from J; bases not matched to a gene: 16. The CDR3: CSARERKRGGSNQAQYF. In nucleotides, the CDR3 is TGCAGTGCTAGAGAAAGGAAGCGGGGGGGCTCTAACCAGGCCCAGTACTTC.

DNA of the CDR3: TGCAGTGCTATTAAGTCACGGATATTTGAAGCTTTCTTT. Amino acid sequence: CSAIKSRIFEAFF. The gene calls are TRBV20-1 and TRBJ1-1; D is unresolved. V was cut by 4 bases and J by 7 bases, with 16 bases left in between. Germline assignment: CDR1 DFQATT and CDR2 SNEGSKA (reference sequence). The CDR3 covers 13 residues.

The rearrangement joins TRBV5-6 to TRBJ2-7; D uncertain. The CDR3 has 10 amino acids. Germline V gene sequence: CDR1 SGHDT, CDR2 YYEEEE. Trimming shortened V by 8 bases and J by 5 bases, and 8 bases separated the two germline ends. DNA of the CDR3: TGTGCCAGTCAGTGTGACGAGCAGTACGTC. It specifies CASQCDEQYV.

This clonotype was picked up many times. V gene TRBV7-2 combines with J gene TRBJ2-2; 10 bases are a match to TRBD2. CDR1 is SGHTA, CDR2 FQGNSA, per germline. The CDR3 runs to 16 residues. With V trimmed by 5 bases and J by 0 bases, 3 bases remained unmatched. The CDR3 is CASSPGLAPNTGELFF. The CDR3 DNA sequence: TGTGCCAGCAGCCCGGGACTAGCGCCGAACACCGGGGAGCTGTTTTTT.

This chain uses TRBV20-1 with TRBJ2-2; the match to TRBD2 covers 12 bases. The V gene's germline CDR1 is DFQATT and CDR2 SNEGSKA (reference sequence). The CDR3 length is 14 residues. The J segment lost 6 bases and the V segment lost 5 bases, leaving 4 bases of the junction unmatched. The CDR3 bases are TGCAGTGCTTCCGGACTAGCGGGGTCCGGGGAGCTGTTTTTT. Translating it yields CSASGLAGSGELFF.

The CDR3 nucleotides are TGTGCCAGCAGTCCGGACAGGGTAAACTATGGCTACACCTTC. This translates into CASSPDRVNYGYTF. V and J are TRBV27 and TRBJ1-2; 8 bases map to TRBD1. Germline V CDR1 and CDR2: MNHEY, SMNVEV (reference sequence). V lost 5 bases, J lost 2 bases, and 4 bases stayed unmatched. This CDR3 comprises 14 residues.

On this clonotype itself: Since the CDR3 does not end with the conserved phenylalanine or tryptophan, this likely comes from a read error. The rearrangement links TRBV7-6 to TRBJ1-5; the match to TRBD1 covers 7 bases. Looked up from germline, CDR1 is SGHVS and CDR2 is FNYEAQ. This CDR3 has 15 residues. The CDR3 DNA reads TGTGCCAACAGCTTAGGTCCCAGGGGGGATAGGCCCCAGCATTTA. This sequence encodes CANSLGPRGDRPQHL.

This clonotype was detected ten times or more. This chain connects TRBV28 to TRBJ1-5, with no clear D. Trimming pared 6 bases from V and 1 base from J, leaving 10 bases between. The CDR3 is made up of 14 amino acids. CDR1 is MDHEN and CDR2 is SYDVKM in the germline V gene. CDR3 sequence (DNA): TGTGCCAGCAGCTTCCCGGGGAGCAATCAGCCCCAGCATTTT. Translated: CASSFPGSNQPQHF.

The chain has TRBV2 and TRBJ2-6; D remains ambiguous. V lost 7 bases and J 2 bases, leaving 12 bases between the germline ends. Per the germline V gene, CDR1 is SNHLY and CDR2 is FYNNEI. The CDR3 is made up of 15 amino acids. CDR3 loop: CASKGLRTGANVLTF. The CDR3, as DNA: TGTGCCAGCAAGGGTCTACGGACTGGGGCCAACGTCCTGACTTTC.

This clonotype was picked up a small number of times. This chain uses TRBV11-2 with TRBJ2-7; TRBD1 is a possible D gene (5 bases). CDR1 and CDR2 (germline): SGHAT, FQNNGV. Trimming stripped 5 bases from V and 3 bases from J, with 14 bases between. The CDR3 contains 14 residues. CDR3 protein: CASSSEAGIYEQYF. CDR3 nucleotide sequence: TGTGCCAGCAGCAGCGAGGCAGGGATCTACGAGCAGTACTTC.

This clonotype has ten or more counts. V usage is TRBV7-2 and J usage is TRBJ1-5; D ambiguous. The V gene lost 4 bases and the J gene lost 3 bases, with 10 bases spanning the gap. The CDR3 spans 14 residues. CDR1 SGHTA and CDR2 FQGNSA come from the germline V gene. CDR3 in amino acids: CASSSRMANQPQHF. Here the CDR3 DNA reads TGTGCCAGCAGCTCCCGGATGGCCAATCAGCCCCAGCATTTT.

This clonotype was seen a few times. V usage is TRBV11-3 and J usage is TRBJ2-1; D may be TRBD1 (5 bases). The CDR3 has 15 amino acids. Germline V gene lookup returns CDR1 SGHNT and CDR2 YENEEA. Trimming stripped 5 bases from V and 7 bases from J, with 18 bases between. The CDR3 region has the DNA TGTGCCAGCAGCAGGAAGACAGAATCACATAATGAGCAGTTCTTC. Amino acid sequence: CASSRKTESHNEQFF.